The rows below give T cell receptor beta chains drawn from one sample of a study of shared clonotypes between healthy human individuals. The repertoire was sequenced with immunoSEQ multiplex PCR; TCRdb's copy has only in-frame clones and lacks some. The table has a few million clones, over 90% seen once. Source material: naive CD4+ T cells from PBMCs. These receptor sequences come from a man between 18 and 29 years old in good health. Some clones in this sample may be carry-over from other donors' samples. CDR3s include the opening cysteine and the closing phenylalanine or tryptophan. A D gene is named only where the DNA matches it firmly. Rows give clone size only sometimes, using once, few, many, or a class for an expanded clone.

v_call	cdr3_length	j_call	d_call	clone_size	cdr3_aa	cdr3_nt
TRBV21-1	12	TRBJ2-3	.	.	CASSPSQDTQYF	TGTGCCAGCAGCCCCTCCCAAGATACGCAGTATTTT
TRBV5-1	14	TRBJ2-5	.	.	CASSSRDTWETQYF	TGCGCCAGCAGCTCCCGGGACACTTGGGAGACCCAGTACTTC
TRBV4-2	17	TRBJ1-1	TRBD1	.	CASSQVGDRGLSTEAFF	TGTGCCAGCAGCCAAGTGGGAGACAGGGGGCTAAGCACTGAAGCTTTCTTT
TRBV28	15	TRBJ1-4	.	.	CASTVTGTLNEKLFF	TGTGCCAGCACCGTTACCGGGACATTAAATGAAAAACTGTTTTTT
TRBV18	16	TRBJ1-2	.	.	CASSRTGSSGDYGYTF	TGTGCCAGCTCGCGAACCGGGAGCTCGGGCGACTATGGCTACACCTTC
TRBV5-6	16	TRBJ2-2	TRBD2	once	CASSQSRLAFGGELFF	TGTGCCAGCAGCCAATCAAGACTAGCGTTCGGCGGGGAGCTGTTTTTT
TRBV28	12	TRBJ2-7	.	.	CASSLKPYEQYF	TGTGCCAGCAGTTTGAAACCTTACGAGCAGTACTTC
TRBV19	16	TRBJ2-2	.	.	CASSIVGGTNTGELFF	TGTGCCAGTAGTATAGTCGGGGGAACCAACACCGGGGAGCTGTTTTTT
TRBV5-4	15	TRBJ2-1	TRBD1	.	CASSLSGQGVNEQFF	TGTGCCAGCAGCTTGTCAGGACAGGGGGTGAATGAGCAGTTCTTC
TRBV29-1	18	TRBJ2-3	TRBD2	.	CSVQPGVGRALGIDTQYF	TGCAGCGTTCAACCCGGGGTGGGGAGGGCCCTAGGGATCGATACGCAGTATTTT
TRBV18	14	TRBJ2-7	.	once	CASSPGASSYEQYF	TGTGCCAGCTCACCCGGGGCCTCTTCCTACGAGCAGTACTTC
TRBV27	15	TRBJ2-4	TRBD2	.	CASSLRLAGGNIQYF	TGTGCCAGCAGTTTAAGGCTAGCGGGGGGAAACATTCAGTACTTC
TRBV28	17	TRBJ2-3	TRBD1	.	CASSLFPGTGGTDTQYF	TGTGCCAGCAGTTTATTCCCCGGGACAGGCGGCACAGATACGCAGTATTTT
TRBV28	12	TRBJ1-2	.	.	CASRPAGYGYTF	TGTGCCAGCAGGCCAGCGGGCTATGGCTACACCTTC
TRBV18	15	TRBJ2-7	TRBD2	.	CASSPSGAQTYEQYF	TGTGCCAGCTCACCTAGCGGGGCCCAGACGTACGAGCAGTACTTC
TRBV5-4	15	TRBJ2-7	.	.	CASSRNRETSSEQYF	TGTGCCAGCAGCCGAAACCGGGAGACCTCTTCCGAGCAGTACTTC
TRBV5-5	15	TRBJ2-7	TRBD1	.	CASRTGQGYYYEQYF	TGTGCCAGCAGAACCGGACAGGGGTACTACTACGAGCAGTACTTC
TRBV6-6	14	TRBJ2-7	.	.	CASSYRGENYEQYF	TGTGCCAGCAGTTACCGCGGGGAAAATTACGAGCAGTACTTC
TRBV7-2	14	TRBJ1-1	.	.	CASSLNRATTEAFF	TGTGCCAGCAGCTTAAACAGGGCAACCACTGAAGCTTTCTTT
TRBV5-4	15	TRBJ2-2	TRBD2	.	CASSHHGLAPGELFF	TGTGCCAGCAGCCATCATGGACTAGCCCCCGGGGAGCTGTTTTTT
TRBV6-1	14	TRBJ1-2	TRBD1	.	CASLWTGGNYGYTF	TGTGCCAGCCTATGGACAGGAGGTAACTATGGCTACACCTTC
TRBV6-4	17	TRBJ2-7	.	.	CASSQIGLSPDSYEQYF	TGTGCCAGCAGTCAGATAGGGTTATCTCCAGACTCCTACGAGCAGTACTTC
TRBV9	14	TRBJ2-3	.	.	CASSVDITTDTQYF	TGTGCCAGCAGCGTAGATATTACTACAGATACGCAGTATTTT
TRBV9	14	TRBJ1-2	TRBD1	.	CASSVAPQGGGYTF	TGTGCCAGCAGCGTAGCTCCCCAGGGGGGAGGCTACACCTTC
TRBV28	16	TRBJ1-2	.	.	CAGSLLSPGRSYGYTF	TGTGCCGGCAGTCTCCTTTCGCCGGGACGGAGCTATGGCTACACCTTC
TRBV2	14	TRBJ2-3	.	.	CASSEFWRGDTQYF	TGTGCCAGCAGTGAATTCTGGCGGGGAGATACGCAGTATTTT